The subject of this entry is one TCR beta chain. The immunoSEQ assay was v3. This table comes from immunoSEQ multiplex PCR, and its TCRdb copy is limited to in-frame clones, with some not included. This table has about 55,000 clones, more than 80% appearing once. The data originate from a study of TIL therapy for anti-PD-1-resistant metastatic lung cancer. As for the study in general: Tumors had a median PD-L1 proportion score of 5% to 6.5%.

Time point: pre-treatment sample, taken before nivolumab and TIL therapy. Enrollment ran from 2017 to early 2020. V was clipped by 0 bases and J by 3 bases, with 6 bases between them. From germline, CDR1 is SGHNT and CDR2 YYREEE (reference sequence). The CDR3 has 13 amino acids. The clonotype comes from a person aged 25-79 years with non-small cell lung cancer. Sequenced here: blood, sampled at baseline. V and J are TRBV5-4 and TRBJ1-1, with D unresolved. CDR3 loop: CASSLGGDTEAFF. As DNA, the CDR3 is TGTGCCAGCAGCTTGGGTGGGGACACTGAAGCTTTCTTT. The full variable domain, with the rest looked up from reference TRBV5-4 and TRBJ1-1, is ETGVTQSPTHLIKTRGQQVTLRCSSQSGHNTVSWYQQALGQGPQFIFQYYREEENGRGNFPPRFSGLQFPNYSSELNVNALELDDSALYLCASSLGGDTEAFFGQGTRLTVV.